This T cell receptor (beta chain) was profiled in a study of blood T cell repertoires in COVID-19. Study as a whole: COVID-19 samples from acute and convalescent phases originated in the United States, Italy and Spain. Sample material is recorded as cDNA or gDNA derived from T cells, B-cell-depleted T cells, or PBMCs.

Germline lookup yields CDR1 LGHDT and CDR2 YNNKEL (reference sequence). V was shortened by 4 bases and J by 3 bases, with 14 bases between the two germline ends. The CDR3 extends over 15 amino acids. In the study's own analysis: The authors estimated nucleated cell counts from reference gene primer amplification. Using immunoSEQ multiplex PCR, the repertoire was profiled, and TCRdb retains in-frame clones only, with some absent. V, J and clone size were drawn from that table, and D and trimming were deduced from the DNA. The sample holds around 190,000 clones, approximately 84% seen once. Material: peripheral blood. This rearrangement joins TRBV3-1 (or the pseudogene TRBV3-2) to TRBJ2-3; maybe TRBD1 (5 bases). This TCR came from a woman at least 80 years old with acute or convalescent COVID-19. CDR3 nucleotide sequence: TGTGCCAGCAGCCTATACCAGGGCGAGACAGATACGCAGTATTTT. The encoded protein is CASSLYQGETDTQYF.